This TCR beta chain stems from a study of blood T cells in healthy people across ages. Points from the study as a whole: Observed TCR beta diversity per million T cells went down as age went up. This fall followed a roughly linear course with age.

For the second PCR, which ran for about 7 to 11 cycles, a sample-barcoded 5' primer and a J-beta primer mix were used. TCRdb ran MiXCR on the 5' RACE reads and lists one entry per CDR3 protein. Among more than 1,000,000 distinct CDR3 sequences listed, 20% to 25% were seen once. In the case of this clonotype: Antigen: not known.

Researchers collected 9.5 to 10 milliliters of peripheral blood from every single donor. No fewer than 5.5 micrograms of total RNA were isolated from every sample. The germline V gene encodes CDR1 SGHAT and CDR2 FQDESV (reference sequence). The CDR3 runs to 16 residues. A further study also used this sample, focusing on T cells of mothers and their children. That work states: All extracted RNA went into cDNA synthesis, around 1.6 ug per 15 ul.

The clonotype was recovered from a girl aged 2 to 9 in good health. Sequencing input: blood. The chain carries TRBV11-1 and TRBJ2-1; 14 positions match TRBD2. The J call may not be correct, given that the DNA end is closer to TRBJ2-5. This CDR3 reads CASSAGLAGVVETQYF. For the CDR3, the DNA is TGTGCCAGCAGCGCGGGACTAGCGGGAGTTGTGGAGACCCAGTACTTC.